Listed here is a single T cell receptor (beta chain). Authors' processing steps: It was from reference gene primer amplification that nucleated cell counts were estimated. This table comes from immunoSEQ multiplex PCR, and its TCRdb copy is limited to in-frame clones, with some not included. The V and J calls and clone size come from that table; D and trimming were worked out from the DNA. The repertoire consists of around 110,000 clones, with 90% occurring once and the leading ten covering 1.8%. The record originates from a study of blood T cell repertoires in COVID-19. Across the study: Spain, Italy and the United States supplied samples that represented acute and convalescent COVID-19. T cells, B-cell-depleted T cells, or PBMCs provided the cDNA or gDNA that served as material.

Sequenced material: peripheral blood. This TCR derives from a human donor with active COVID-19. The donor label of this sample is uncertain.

Written as DNA, the CDR3 is TGCGCCAGCAGCCATAAAACCGGGACAGGGAACTATGGCTACACCTTC. As protein: CASSHKTGTGNYGYTF. The chain has TRBV4-1 and TRBJ1-2, with TRBD1 identical over 9 bases. The CDR3 length is 16 residues. V gave up 3 bases and J gave up 2 bases; unmatched junction bases: 7. CDR1 MGHRA and CDR2 YSYEKL come from the germline V gene.